This T cell receptor (beta chain) was captured in a study of identical twins. Per germline, CDR1 MNHNY and CDR2 SVGAGI (reference sequence). V lost 2 bases, J lost 15 bases, and 14 bases lay in between. The CDR3 spans 12 residues. Template switching added a universal primer site, and cDNA bore unique molecular identifiers. TCRdb re-called the 5' RACE reads through MiXCR, storing one row per CDR3 protein. This table holds roughly 750,000 distinct CDR3 sequences, approximately 22% found once. These data were likewise used in another study, on T cells expressing NK-cell markers. That report adds: It was still unclear whether expanded NKG2C+ T cell clones were HCMV specific.

Material: PBMCs. The origin of this receptor is a woman younger than 35 in good health. The V gene is TRBV6-6, the J gene TRBJ2-1; D is perhaps TRBD1 (6 bases). The chain's CDR3 is CASSYRTEDRFF. Here the CDR3 DNA reads TGTGCCAGCAGTTACCGGACCGAGGACAGGTTCTTC.